This paragraph reports one T cell receptor (beta chain). TCRdb reanalysed the RT-PCR reads using MiXCR and keeps one entry per CDR3 protein. The table shows under 550,000 distinct CDR3 sequences, with under 9% occurring only once. This sample was included in a study of response to subunit inactivated influenza vaccine. Germline trimming cut 5 bases from V and 2 bases from J; bases unmatched to any gene: 7. CDR1 is PRHDT and CDR2 is FYEKMQ in the germline V gene (reference sequence). The CDR3 has 15 amino acids. The clonotype originates from a man aged 45-69 years who received an inactivated influenza vaccine. The input for sequencing was PBMCs from blood, taken approximately 25 months after vaccination. This rearrangement joins TRBV13 to TRBJ2-5, with 8 bases matching TRBD1. In DNA, the CDR3 is TGTGCCAGCAGCCCCCGGACAGGGCGGCAAGAGACCCAGTACTTC. Translated: CASSPRTGRQETQYF. The variable domain in full, with the rest retrieved from reference TRBV13 and TRBJ2-5, is AAGVIQSPRHLIKEKRETATLKCYPIPRHDTVYWYQQGPGQDPQFLISFYEKMQSDKGSIPDRFSAQQFSDYHSELNMSSLELGDSALYFCASSPRTGRQETQYFGPGTRLLVL.